This record covers a single T cell receptor beta chain. This entry is derived from a study of blood T cell repertoires in COVID-19. Turning to the study itself: The cDNA or gDNA used as material had been derived from T cells, B-cell-depleted T cells, or PBMCs.

Trimming took off 3 bases at V and 1 base at J, with 8 bases between the two ends. This CDR3 region has 13 residues. The V gene's germline CDR1 is SGHNT and CDR2 YYREEE (reference sequence). Data came from immunoSEQ multiplex PCR; TCRdb stores just in-frame clones and leaves some out. The data contain approximately 61,000 clones, approximately 83% of them singletons. Sequencing used peripheral blood. The genes are TRBV5-4 and TRBJ2-7, with D unclear. The TCR was taken from a human donor in a cohort sampled during active COVID-19. CDR3 nucleotide sequence: TGTGCCAGCAGCTCCGACTCGTCCTACGAGCAGTACTTC. This codes for CASSSDSSYEQYF. Using reference TRBV5-4 and TRBJ2-7 for the parts outside the CDR3, the full variable domain is ETGVTQSPTHLIKTRGQQVTLRCSSQSGHNTVSWYQQALGQGPQFIFQYYREEENGRGNFPPRFSGLQFPNYSSELNVNALELDDSALYLCASSSDSSYEQYFGPGTRLTVT.